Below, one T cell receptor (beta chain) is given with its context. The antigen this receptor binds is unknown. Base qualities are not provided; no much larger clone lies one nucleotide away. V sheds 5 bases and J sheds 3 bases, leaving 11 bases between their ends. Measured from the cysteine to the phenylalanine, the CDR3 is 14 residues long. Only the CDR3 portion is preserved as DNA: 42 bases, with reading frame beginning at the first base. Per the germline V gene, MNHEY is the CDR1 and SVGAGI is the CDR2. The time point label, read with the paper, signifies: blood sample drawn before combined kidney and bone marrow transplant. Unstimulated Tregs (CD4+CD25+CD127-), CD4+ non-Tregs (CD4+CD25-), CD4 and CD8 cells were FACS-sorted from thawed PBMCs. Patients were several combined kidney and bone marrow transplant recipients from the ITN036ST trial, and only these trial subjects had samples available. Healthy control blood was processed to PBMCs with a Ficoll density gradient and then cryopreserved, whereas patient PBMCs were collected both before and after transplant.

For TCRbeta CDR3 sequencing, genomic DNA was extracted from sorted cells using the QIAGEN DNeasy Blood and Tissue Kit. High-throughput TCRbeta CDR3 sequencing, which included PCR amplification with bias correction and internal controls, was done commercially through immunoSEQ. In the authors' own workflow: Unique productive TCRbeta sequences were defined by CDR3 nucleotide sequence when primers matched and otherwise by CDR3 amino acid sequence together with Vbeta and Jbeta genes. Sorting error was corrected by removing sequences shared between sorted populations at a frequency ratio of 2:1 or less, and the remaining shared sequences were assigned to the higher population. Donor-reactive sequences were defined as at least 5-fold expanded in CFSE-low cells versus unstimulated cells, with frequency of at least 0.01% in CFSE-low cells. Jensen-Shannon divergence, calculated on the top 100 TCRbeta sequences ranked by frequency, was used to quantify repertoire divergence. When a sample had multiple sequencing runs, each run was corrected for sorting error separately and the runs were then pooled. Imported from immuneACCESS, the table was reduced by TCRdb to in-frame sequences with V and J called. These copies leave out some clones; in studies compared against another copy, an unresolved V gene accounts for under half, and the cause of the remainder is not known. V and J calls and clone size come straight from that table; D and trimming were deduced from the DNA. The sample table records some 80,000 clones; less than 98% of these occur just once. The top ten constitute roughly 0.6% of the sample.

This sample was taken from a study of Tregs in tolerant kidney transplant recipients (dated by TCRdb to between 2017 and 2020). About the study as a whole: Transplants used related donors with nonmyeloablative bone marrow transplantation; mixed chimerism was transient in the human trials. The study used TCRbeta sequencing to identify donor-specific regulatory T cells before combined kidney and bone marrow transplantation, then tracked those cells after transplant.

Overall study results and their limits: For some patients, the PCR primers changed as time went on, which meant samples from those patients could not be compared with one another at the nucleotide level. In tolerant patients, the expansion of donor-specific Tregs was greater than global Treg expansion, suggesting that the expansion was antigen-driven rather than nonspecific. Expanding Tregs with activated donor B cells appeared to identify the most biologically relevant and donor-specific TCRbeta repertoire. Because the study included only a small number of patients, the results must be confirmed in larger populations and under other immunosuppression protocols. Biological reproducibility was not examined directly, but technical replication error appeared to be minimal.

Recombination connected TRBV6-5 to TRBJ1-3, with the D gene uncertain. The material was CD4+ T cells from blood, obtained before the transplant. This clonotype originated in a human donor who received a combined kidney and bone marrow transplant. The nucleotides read TGTGCCAGCAGTAACGGGATCTTTGGAAACACCATATATTTT. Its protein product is CASSNGIFGNTIYF.